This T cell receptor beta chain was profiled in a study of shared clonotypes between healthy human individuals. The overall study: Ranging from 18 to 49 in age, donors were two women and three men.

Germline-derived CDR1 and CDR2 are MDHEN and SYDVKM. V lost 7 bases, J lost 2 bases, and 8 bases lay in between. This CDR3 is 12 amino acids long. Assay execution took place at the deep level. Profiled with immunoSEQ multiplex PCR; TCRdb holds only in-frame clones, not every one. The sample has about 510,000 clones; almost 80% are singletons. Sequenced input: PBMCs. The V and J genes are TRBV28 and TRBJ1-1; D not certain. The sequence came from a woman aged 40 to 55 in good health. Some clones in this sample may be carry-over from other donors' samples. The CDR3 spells CASMEENTEAFF. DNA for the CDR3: TGTGCCAGCATGGAGGAAAACACTGAAGCTTTCTTT.